One sample yielded the 12 T cell receptor beta chains listed below, sequenced in a study of metastatic and nonmetastatic thyroid tumors. Patients were all untreated before their thyroid surgery. TCRdb re-called clones via MiXCR from the PCR reads. The table records about 21,000 clones, roughly 22% of them present only once. The specimen was adjacent normal tissue. The receptors originated from a female donor with papillary thyroid cancer or a benign thyroid nodule (not recorded which). Some clones in this sample may be carry-over from other donors' samples.

There are a few counts of this clone. This rearrangement joins TRBV20-1 to TRBJ1-6; maybe TRBD1 (6 bases). V dropped 0 bases and J dropped 5 bases, with 8 bases sitting between them. Looked up from germline, CDR1 is DFQATT and CDR2 is SNEGSKA (reference sequence). The length of the CDR3 is 14 residues. The CDR3 here is CSARDRGNNSPLHF. CDR3 in DNA: TGCAGTGCTAGAGACAGGGGCAATAATTCACCCCTCCACTTT.

Within the sample, this clone is medium-sized (0.01 to 0.1%). The chain links TRBV7-9 to TRBJ1-2; D is unclear. The CDR3 is 13 amino acids. Germline V gene data show CDR1 as SEHNR and CDR2 as FQNEAQ (reference sequence). V lost 1 base to trimming and J lost 4 bases, with 7 bases between them. The CDR3: CASSLEGGYGYTF. CDR3 bases: TGTGCCAGCAGCTTAGAGGGTGGCTATGGCTACACCTTC.

The J gene is TRBJ2-7, the V gene TRBV5-1; D possibly corresponds to TRBD2 (6 bases). The DNA end is more similar to TRBJ2-1, so the J call may be wrong. From germline, CDR1 is SGHRS and CDR2 YFSETQ. There are 14 residues in the CDR3. The CDR3 spells CASSLAGGTNEQFF. DNA for the CDR3: TGCGCCAGCAGCTTGGCCGGCGGGACTAATGAGCAGTTCTTC.

The table lists this clone with many counts. The V and J genes are TRBV4-3 and TRBJ1-3, with unresolved D. This CDR3 spans 15 amino acids. V shed 4 bases and J shed 0 bases, with 10 bases lying between them. CDR1 and CDR2 (germline): LGHNA, YSLEER. Written as DNA, the CDR3 is TGCGCCAGCAGCCGATACGTCAGCTCTGGAAACACCATATATTTT. Its protein is CASSRYVSSGNTIYF.

The chain combines TRBV11-1 with TRBJ1-2; D may be TRBD1 (6 bases). V was pared by 6 bases and J by 10 bases, with 18 bases between. This CDR3 region has 13 residues. The germline CDR1 and CDR2 sequences are SGHAT and FQDESV (reference sequence). CDR3 amino acids: CASSPFSGQPYTF. CDR3 bases: TGTGCCAGCAGTCCATTTTCCGGACAGCCCTACACCTTC.

This clone was recorded a few times. The CDR3 region is CASRDTLISYEQYF. DNA of the CDR3: TGTGCCAGCAGGGACACCTTGATATCCTACGAGCAGTACTTC. The chain uses TRBV28 and TRBJ2-7, with D possibly TRBD1 on 5 matching bases. The germline V gene encodes CDR1 MDHEN and CDR2 SYDVKM. Trimming stripped 6 bases from V and 1 base from J, with 13 bases between. This CDR3 region has 14 residues. Looking up the rest from reference TRBV28 and TRBJ2-7 gives the full variable domain: DVKVTQSSRYLVKRTGEKVFLECVQDMDHENMFWYRQDPGLGLRLIYFSYDVKMKEKGDIPEGYSVSREKKERFSLILESASTNQTSMYLCASRDTLISYEQYFGPGTRLTVT.

This clone has only a few counts. The chain links TRBV5-1 to TRBJ2-2; D might be TRBD1 (6 bases). The V gene lost 4 bases and the J gene lost 7 bases, with 11 bases spanning the gap. In germline, CDR1 is SGHRS, CDR2 YFSETQ. The CDR3 has 13 amino acids. The CDR3 DNA follows: TGCGCCAGCAGCGTATGGACAGTCGGGGAGCTGTTTTTT. Translation: CASSVWTVGELFF. Looking up the rest from reference TRBV5-1 and TRBJ2-2 gives the full variable domain: KAGVTQTPRYLIKTRGQQVTLSCSPISGHRSVSWYQQTPGQGLQFLFEYFSETQRNKGNFPGRFSGRQFSNSRSEMNVSTLELGDSALYLCASSVWTVGELFFGEGSRLTVL.

This clone was found once. The J gene is TRBJ1-2, the V gene TRBV5-6, with 12 positions matching TRBD1. CDR1 SGHDT and CDR2 YYEEEE come from the germline V gene. With V trimmed by 0 bases and J by 4 bases, 4 bases remained unmatched. CDR3 size: 16 residues. The CDR3 DNA reads TGTGCCAGCAGCTTGGCGGGACAGGGGGCCCTCTATGGCTACACCTTC. Amino acids: CASSLAGQGALYGYTF. Complete variable domain (other parts from reference TRBV5-6 and TRBJ1-2): DAGVTQSPTHLIKTRGQQVTLRCSPKSGHDTVSWYQQALGQGPQFIFQYYEEEERQRGNFPDRFSGHQFPNYSSELNVNALLLGDSALYLCASSLAGQGALYGYTFGSGTRLTVV.

This clone is medium-sized within its sample. An end of the junction does not agree with germline; a read error may underlie this. The chain is built from TRBV11-3 and TRBJ2-1; D possibly matches TRBD1 or TRBD2 (5 bases each). This CDR3 is 15 amino acids long. In germline, CDR1 is SGHNT, CDR2 YENEEA. CDR3 protein: CASSGTGRSSNEQFF. The CDR3 bases are TGTGCCAGCAGCGGGACGGGACGGTCCTCCAATGAGCAGTTCTTC. Full variable domain (remainder filled in from reference TRBV11-3 and TRBJ2-1): EAGVVQSPRYKIIEKKQPVAFWCNPISGHNTLYWYLQNLGQGPELLIRYENEEAVDDSQLPKDRFSAERLKGVDSTLKIQPAELGDSAVYLCASSGTGRSSNEQFFGPGTRLTVL.

This clone has just a few counts. The chain links TRBV7-9 to TRBJ1-1; D unresolved. Germline V gene data show CDR1 as SEHNR and CDR2 as FQNEAQ (reference sequence). V lost 1 base and J 8 bases, leaving 8 bases between the germline ends. The CDR3 length is 12 residues. DNA for the CDR3: TGTGCCAGCAGCTTAGGTTCAGGAGAAGCTTTCTTT. Its translation is CASSLGSGEAFF.

This clone was detected many times. The J gene is TRBJ2-5, the V gene TRBV2; D possibly corresponds to TRBD2 (6 bases). Germline-derived CDR1 and CDR2 are SNHLY and FYNNEI. The CDR3 contains 16 residues. Trimming took off 6 bases at V and 5 bases at J, with 22 bases between the two ends. CDR3 protein: CASSSSGQGGWETQYF. In DNA form, the CDR3 reads TGTGCCAGCAGCTCAAGCGGGCAGGGAGGATGGGAGACCCAGTACTTC.

By share, this clone ranks as medium-sized (0.01 to 0.1%). This chain's CDR3 is CASSLNRNSGANVLTF. In DNA form, the CDR3 reads TGTGCCAGCAGCTTAAACCGTAACTCTGGGGCCAACGTCCTGACTTTC. The chain employs TRBV7-9 and TRBJ2-6; no clear D. Germline assignment: CDR1 SEHNR and CDR2 FQNEAQ (reference sequence). Trimming took off 2 bases at V and 0 bases at J, with 8 bases between the two ends. This CDR3 contains 16 residues.